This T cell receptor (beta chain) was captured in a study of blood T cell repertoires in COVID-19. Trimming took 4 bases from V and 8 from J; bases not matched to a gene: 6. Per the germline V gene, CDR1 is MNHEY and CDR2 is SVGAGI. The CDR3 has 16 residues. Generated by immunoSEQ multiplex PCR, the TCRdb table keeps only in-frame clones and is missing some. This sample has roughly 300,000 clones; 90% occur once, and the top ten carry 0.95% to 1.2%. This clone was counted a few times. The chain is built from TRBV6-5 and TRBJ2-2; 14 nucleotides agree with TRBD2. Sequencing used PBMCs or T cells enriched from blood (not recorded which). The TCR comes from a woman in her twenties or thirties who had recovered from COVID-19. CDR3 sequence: CASSSRTSGRMGELFF. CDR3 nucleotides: TGTGCCAGCAGTTCCCGGACTAGCGGGAGGATGGGGGAGCTGTTTTTT.